The subject of this entry is one TCR beta chain. Antigen: not known. TCRdb processed the 5' RACE reads anew with MiXCR; each CDR3 protein has one entry. The data show roughly 600,000 distinct CDR3 sequences, with roughly 18% seen just once and around 12% held by the top ten. The sample is drawn from a study of T-cell memory formation after mild COVID-19. Study-level results: Memory sampled before infection contained some responding clones, suggesting cross-reactive memory joined. Mainly CM and EM harbored the contracting CD4+ clones; mainly EMRA harbored the CD8+ ones.

Per the germline V gene, CDR1 is KGHDR and CDR2 is SFDVKD. V was clipped by 1 base and J by 6 bases; unmatched bases: 3. The CDR3 runs to 15 residues. The TCR sequence derives from an adult woman who had mild COVID-19 (a few samples of this study predate the infection). Cell type and time point are not known. V usage is TRBV24-1 and J usage is TRBJ2-2, with 8 bases that match TRBD1. Sample: PBMCs or a T cell subset sorted from them (not recorded which). The DNA for the CDR3 is TGTGCCACCAGTGATTTTACAGGGGGATCCGGGGAGCTGTTTTTT. It is translated as CATSDFTGGSGELFF.